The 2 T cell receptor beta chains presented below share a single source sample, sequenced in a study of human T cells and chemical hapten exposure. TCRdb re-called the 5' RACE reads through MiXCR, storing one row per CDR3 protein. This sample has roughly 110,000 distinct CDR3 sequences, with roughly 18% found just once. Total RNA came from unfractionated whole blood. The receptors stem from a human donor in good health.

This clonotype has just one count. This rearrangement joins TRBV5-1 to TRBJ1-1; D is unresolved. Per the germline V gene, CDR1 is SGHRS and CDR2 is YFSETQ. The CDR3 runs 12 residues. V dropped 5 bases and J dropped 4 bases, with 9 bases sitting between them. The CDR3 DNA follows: TGCGCCAGCAGATTCGACACCACTGAAGCTTTCTTT. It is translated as CASRFDTTEAFF.

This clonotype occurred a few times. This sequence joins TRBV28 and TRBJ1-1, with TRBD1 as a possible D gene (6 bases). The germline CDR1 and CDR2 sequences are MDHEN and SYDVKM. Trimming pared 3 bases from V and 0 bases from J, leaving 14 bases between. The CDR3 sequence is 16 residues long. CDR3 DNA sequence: TGTGCCAGCAGTTTGATTGGGACACCAATGAACACTGAAGCTTTCTTT. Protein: CASSLIGTPMNTEAFF.